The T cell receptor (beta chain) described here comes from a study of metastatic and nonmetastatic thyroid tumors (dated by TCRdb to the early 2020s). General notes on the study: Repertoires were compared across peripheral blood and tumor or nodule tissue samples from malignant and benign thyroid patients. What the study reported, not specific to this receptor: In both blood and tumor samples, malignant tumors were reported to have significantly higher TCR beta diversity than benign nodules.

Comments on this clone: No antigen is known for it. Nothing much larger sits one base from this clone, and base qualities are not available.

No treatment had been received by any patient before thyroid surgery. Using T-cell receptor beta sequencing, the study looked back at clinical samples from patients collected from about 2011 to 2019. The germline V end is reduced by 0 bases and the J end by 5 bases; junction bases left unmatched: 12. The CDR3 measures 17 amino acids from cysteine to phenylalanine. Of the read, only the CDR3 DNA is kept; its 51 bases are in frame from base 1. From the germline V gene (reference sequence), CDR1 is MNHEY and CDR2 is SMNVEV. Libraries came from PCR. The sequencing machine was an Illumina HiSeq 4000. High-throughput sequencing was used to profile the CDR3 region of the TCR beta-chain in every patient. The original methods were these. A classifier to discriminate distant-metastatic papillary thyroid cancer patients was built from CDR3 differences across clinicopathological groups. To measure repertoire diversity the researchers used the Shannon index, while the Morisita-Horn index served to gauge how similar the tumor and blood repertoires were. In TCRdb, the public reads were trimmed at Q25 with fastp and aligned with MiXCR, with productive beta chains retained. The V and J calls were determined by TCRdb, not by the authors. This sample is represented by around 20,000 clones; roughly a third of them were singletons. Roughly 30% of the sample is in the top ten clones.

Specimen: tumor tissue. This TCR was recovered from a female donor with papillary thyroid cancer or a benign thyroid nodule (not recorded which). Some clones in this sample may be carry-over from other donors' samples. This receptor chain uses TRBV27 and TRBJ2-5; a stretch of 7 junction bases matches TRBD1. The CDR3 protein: CASSLSNGLQGIETQYF. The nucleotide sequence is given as TGTGCCAGCAGTTTATCGAATGGGTTACAGGGGATCGAGACCCAGTACTTC.